The 29 T cell receptor beta chains given below trace back to one sample, sequenced in a study of blood T cell repertoires in COVID-19. TCRdb keeps only in-frame clones here, not all; method: immunoSEQ multiplex PCR. Of 130,000 or so clones in the sample, about 86% were seen once. Sequencing used peripheral blood. These receptors were collected from an older woman with acute or convalescent COVID-19.

The J gene is TRBJ2-7, the V gene TRBV5-1; 8 nucleotides match TRBD1. Germline CDR1 and CDR2: SGHRS and YFSETQ. The CDR3 totals 15 residues. After removal of 4 bases from V and 5 bases from J, the junction contained 11 bases not matched to a gene. The CDR3 sequence is CASSPAGQGANEQYF. The CDR3, as DNA: TGCGCCAGCAGCCCGGCGGGGCAGGGGGCCAACGAGCAGTACTTC.

A note on this clone: The identical CDR3 is also encoded by other nucleotide sequences in the sample. The V gene is TRBV5-1, the J gene TRBJ1-2, with D perhaps matching TRBD1 (5 bases). The germline V gene encodes CDR1 SGHRS and CDR2 YFSETQ. V was trimmed by 0 bases and J by 0 bases, leaving 9 bases between them. The CDR3 consists of 15 residues. Written as DNA, the CDR3 is TGCGCCAGCAGCTTGGGCGGGACCGCTAACTATGGCTACACCTTC. It yields the protein CASSLGGTANYGYTF.

This chain connects TRBV19 to TRBJ1-2; 8 bases map to TRBD1. After removal of 5 bases from V and 5 bases from J, the junction contained 4 bases not matched to a gene. The length of the CDR3 is 13 residues. Germline V gene lookup returns CDR1 LNHDA and CDR2 SQIVND (reference sequence). CDR3 nucleotide sequence: TGTGCCAGTAGTCCCACAGGGGGGTATGGCTACACCTTC. It specifies CASSPTGGYGYTF.

The rearrangement links TRBV10-3 to TRBJ2-1; maybe TRBD2 (5 bases). V lost 3 bases, J lost 5 bases, and 11 bases lay in between. From germline, CDR1 is ENHRY and CDR2 SYGVKD. This CDR3 has 14 amino acids. The CDR3 nucleotides are TGTGCCATCAGTGATCTAGCAGCCCACAATGAGCAGTTCTTC. It translates to CAISDLAAHNEQFF.

This clone has a single count. This sequence joins TRBV28 and TRBJ1-1, with 7 bases lining up with TRBD1. The V gene end was trimmed by 11 bases and the J gene end by 1 base; junction bases not matched to a gene: 7. Germline V gene data show CDR1 as MDHEN and CDR2 as SYDVKM. The CDR3 has 13 residues. The CDR3 is CALGTGANTEAFF. The CDR3, as DNA: TGTGCCTTGGGAACAGGGGCGAACACTGAAGCTTTCTTT.

The chain recombines TRBV6-5 with TRBJ2-1; D might be TRBD2 (6 bases). The CDR3 has 16 residues. Germline CDR1 reads MNHEY; CDR2 reads SVGAGI. Trimming shortened V by 2 bases and J by 4 bases, and 15 bases separated the two germline ends. CDR3 nucleotide sequence: TGTGCCAGCAGTTACAGTGGAGGGATGGGTTACAATGAGCAGTTCTTC. Amino acid sequence: CASSYSGGMGYNEQFF.

The V gene is TRBV7-2, the J gene TRBJ2-5; 10 positions match TRBD2. The V and J ends lost 5 bases and 4 bases, in that order; junction bases with no gene match: 10. There are 16 residues in the CDR3. The germline CDR1 and CDR2 sequences are SGHTA and FQGNSA. CDR3 nucleotides: TGTGCCAGCAGCACGGCCCAGCGGGGGGGGAGAGAGACCCAGTACTTC. The encoded protein is CASSTAQRGGRETQYF.

The rearrangement uses TRBV24-1 and TRBJ1-2; no clear D gene. The V end was cut by 3 bases, the J end by 2 bases, with 12 bases between. The CDR3 consists of 15 residues. Per germline, CDR1 KGHDR and CDR2 SFDVKD. The CDR3 region has the DNA TGTGCCACCAGTGATAGCTCATCCGGGAACTATGGCTACACCTTC. Translating gives CATSDSSSGNYGYTF.

The genes are TRBV6-1 and TRBJ1-1, with 9 bases fitting TRBD1. The germline V gene encodes CDR1 MNHNS and CDR2 SASEGT. V was pared by 2 bases and J by 1 base, with 11 bases of the junction left unmatched. The CDR3 contains 18 residues. CDR3 sequence (DNA): TGTGCCAGCAGTGAATCAAACCGATACAGGGGGCGGAACACTGAAGCTTTCTTT. Its translation: CASSESNRYRGRNTEAFF.

The rearrangement links TRBV10-3 to TRBJ1-6; D remains unclear. Looked up from germline, CDR1 is ENHRY and CDR2 is SYGVKD. V lost 2 bases and J 10 bases, leaving 12 bases between the germline ends. There are 14 residues in the CDR3. The CDR3 DNA follows: TGTGCCATCAGTGAGGGTGGAGGTAACTCACCCCTCCACTTT. Its translation: CAISEGGGNSPLHF.

The chain joins TRBV6-1 to TRBJ1-1; TRBD1 agrees at 10 bases. Trimming took 2 bases from V and 1 from J; bases not matched to a gene: 10. Looked up from germline, CDR1 is MNHNS and CDR2 is SASEGT. This CDR3 has 18 residues. The CDR3 DNA follows: TGTGCCAGCAGTGAATATTCCTGGACAGGGGGTTCGAACACTGAAGCTTTCTTT. The encoded protein is CASSEYSWTGGSNTEAFF.

This clone has just one count. The genes are TRBV5-8 and TRBJ2-1; 12 nucleotides agree with TRBD2. Germline trimming cut 4 bases from V and 8 bases from J; bases unmatched to any gene: 10. CDR1 SGHTS and CDR2 YDEGEE come from the germline V gene. The CDR3 length is 16 residues. CDR3: CASSGGTSGFGDEQFF. The CDR3 DNA reads as TGTGCCAGCAGCGGGGGGACTAGCGGGTTCGGCGATGAGCAGTTCTTC.

This sequence joins TRBV5-1 and TRBJ1-4, with TRBD1 matching over 12 bases. V shed 5 bases, J shed 5 bases, and the junction held 7 bases outside the gene matches. This CDR3 spans 16 amino acids. Looked up from germline, CDR1 is SGHRS and CDR2 is YFSETQ. The CDR3 nucleotides read TGCGCCAGCAGAAGCGGGACAGGGGGCGCAAATGAAAAACTGTTTTTT. It is translated as CASRSGTGGANEKLFF.

J is TRBJ1-1 and V is TRBV11-1; the D is unclear. The germline V gene has CDR1 SGHAT and CDR2 FQDESV (reference sequence). The V end was cut by 0 bases, the J end by 0 bases, with 11 bases between. The length of the CDR3 is 16 residues. The CDR3 coding sequence is TGTGCCAGCAGCTTAGCGTGGGCAGATTTGAACACTGAAGCTTTCTTT. It translates to CASSLAWADLNTEAFF.

This chain's CDR3 is CASSPSGTSEETQYF. The CDR3 DNA sequence: TGCGCCAGCAGCCCCTCCGGGACTAGCGAAGAGACCCAGTACTTC. The chain carries TRBV5-1 and TRBJ2-5; 10 positions match TRBD2. The length of the CDR3 is 15 residues. V shed 4 bases, J shed 3 bases, and the junction held 6 bases outside the gene matches. The germline V gene has CDR1 SGHRS and CDR2 YFSETQ.

This rearrangement joins TRBV4-1 to TRBJ1-5; TRBD1 agrees at 7 bases. The CDR3 spans 18 residues. Germline CDR1 reads MGHRA; CDR2 reads YSYEKL. V shed 1 base, J shed 2 bases, and the junction held 11 bases outside the gene matches. The CDR3 here is CASSQGDRAFGGNQPQHF. Here the CDR3 DNA reads TGCGCCAGCAGCCAAGGAGACAGGGCCTTTGGTGGCAATCAGCCCCAGCATTTT.

The chain couples TRBV5-5 to TRBJ1-2; 10 bases map to TRBD1. The germline V gene encodes CDR1 SGHKS and CDR2 YYEKEE (reference sequence). J gave up 5 bases and V 1 base, and 8 bases lay outside the gene matches. The CDR3 loop spans 16 amino acids. CDR3 loop: CASSLKLGQGSYGYTF. The DNA for the CDR3 is TGTGCCAGCAGCTTGAAACTGGGACAGGGGTCGTATGGCTACACCTTC.

The chain couples TRBV5-6 to TRBJ1-3; 8 bases line up with TRBD1. The length of the CDR3 is 15 residues. J gave up 4 bases and V 5 bases, and 8 bases lay outside the gene matches. Germline values: CDR1 SGHDT, CDR2 YYEEEE. CDR3 residues: CASSQSRGQGNTIYF. DNA of the CDR3: TGTGCCAGCAGTCAATCCAGGGGGCAAGGAAACACCATATATTTT.

This chain uses TRBV5-4 with TRBJ2-3; possible D gene TRBD2, 6 bases. The CDR3 runs 15 residues. Germline CDR1 is SGHNT and CDR2 is YYREEE (reference sequence). Trimming left V 0 bases short and J 6 bases short, with 14 bases between. The CDR3 loop is CASSLEGGSLDTQYF. The CDR3, as DNA: TGTGCCAGCAGCTTGGAGGGAGGATCACTGGATACGCAGTATTTT.

This chain uses TRBV30 with TRBJ1-1, with TRBD1 as a possible D gene (6 bases). The CDR3 totals 14 residues. V was clipped by 3 bases and J by 1 base, with 12 bases between them. Per the germline V gene, CDR1 is GTSNPN and CDR2 is SVGIG (reference sequence). CDR3 in DNA: TGTGCCTGGAGGGGACAAGGCCCGAACACTGAAGCTTTCTTT. Translated: CAWRGQGPNTEAFF. Full variable domain (missing parts from reference TRBV30 and TRBJ1-1): SQTIHQWPATLVQPVGSPLSLECTVEGTSNPNLYWYRQAAGRGLQLLFYSVGIGQISSEVPQNLSASRPQDRQFILSSKKLLLSDSGFYLCAWRGQGPNTEAFFGQGTRLTVV.

The chain links TRBV10-3 to TRBJ1-1, with TRBD1 matching over 8 bases. The CDR3 contains 13 residues. Trimming at V came to 11 bases and at J to 3 bases, leaving 8 bases not matched to a gene. Germline CDR1 and CDR2: ENHRY and SYGVKD. CDR3 protein: CAAGQGQDTEAFF. CDR3 nucleotide sequence: TGTGCCGCCGGACAGGGCCAAGACACTGAAGCTTTCTTT.

The chain uses TRBV25-1 and TRBJ1-2; D remains ambiguous. The germline V gene has CDR1 MGHDK and CDR2 SYGVNS. The V and J ends lost 6 bases and 11 bases respectively, with 13 bases between them. This CDR3 has 11 amino acids. This chain's CDR3 is CASSDGWSYTF. CDR3 sequence (DNA): TGTGCCAGCAGCGACGGGTGGTCATACACCTTC.

The rearrangement uses TRBV5-1 and TRBJ1-2; TRBD1 agrees at 9 bases. This CDR3 has 16 amino acids. V shed 4 bases, J shed 3 bases, and the junction held 10 bases outside the gene matches. Germline CDR1 is SGHRS and CDR2 is YFSETQ. The CDR3 DNA reads as TGCGCCAGCAGCGCGCTAGGACAGGGGACGTACTATGGCTACACCTTC. Its protein is CASSALGQGTYYGYTF.

J is TRBJ2-5 and V is TRBV7-8; TRBD2 matches 9 bases. The germline CDR1 and CDR2 sequences are SGHVS and FQNEAQ. The length of the CDR3 is 16 residues. With V trimmed by 0 bases and J by 5 bases, 7 bases remained unmatched. The CDR3 nucleotides read TGTGCCAGCAGCTTAGCGCCGGCGGGGGGGACGGAGACCCAGTACTTC. Its translation: CASSLAPAGGTETQYF.

Here the CDR3 reads CASSPPIGRGEQFF. Written as DNA, the CDR3 is TGTGCCAGCAGCCCCCCGATCGGGAGGGGTGAGCAGTTCTTC. The chain links TRBV7-8 to TRBJ2-1; 8 bases match TRBD2. V lost 5 bases and J lost 9; bases outside the gene matches: 9. Germline CDR1 reads SGHVS; CDR2 reads FQNEAQ. The CDR3 has 14 residues.

This chain links TRBV23-1 with TRBJ1-1, with TRBD1 matching over 7 bases. TRBV23-1 is an open reading frame, and its role is uncertain. Trimming took 3 bases from V and 0 from J; bases not matched to a gene: 4. This CDR3 has 15 amino acids. CDR3 in amino acids: CASSQKGQLNTEAFF. In DNA, the CDR3 is TGCGCCAGCAGTCAGAAGGGACAGCTGAACACTGAAGCTTTCTTT.

V is TRBV10-2 and J is TRBJ1-5, with a possible D match to TRBD1 (6 bases). Between the trimmed V and J ends, which lost 7 bases and 3 bases, there was a span of 13 bases. Germline loops: CDR1 WSHSY, CDR2 SAAADI. The CDR3 contains 14 residues. CDR3 DNA: TGCGCCAGCACGGATGGGGGCTCCAATCAGCCCCAGCATTTT. It codes for CASTDGGSNQPQHF.

This rearrangement joins TRBV5-4 to TRBJ2-2; 11 bases match TRBD2. Germline V lookup: CDR1 SGHNT, CDR2 YYREEE (reference sequence). This CDR3 has 17 residues. V shed 0 bases and J 5 bases; nucleotides not matched to a gene: 6. The chain's CDR3 is CASSLDSGGAWTGELFF. CDR3 nucleotides: TGTGCCAGCAGCTTGGATAGCGGGGGGGCCTGGACCGGGGAGCTGTTTTTT.

This clone has just a few counts. V and J are TRBV6-4 and TRBJ2-1; 11 positions match TRBD2. The CDR3 contains 16 residues. V dropped 6 bases and J dropped 10; count of bases not matched to a gene: 14. In germline, CDR1 is MRHNA, CDR2 SNTAGT. The CDR3 is CASSRIQTSGALEQFF. The CDR3 DNA is TGTGCCAGCAGCAGAATTCAGACTAGCGGGGCGCTCGAGCAGTTCTTC.